Described below is a single T cell receptor beta chain sequence and its context. TCRdb fed the RT-PCR reads into MiXCR, producing one record per CDR3 protein. The sample includes hundreds of thousands of distinct CDR3 sequences, 14% of them seen just once. CDR1 SGHAT and CDR2 FQNNGV come from the germline V gene. The CDR3 covers 14 residues. V dropped 2 bases and J dropped 5 bases, with 10 bases sitting between them. Sequencing was carried out using memory CD4+ T cells from blood. The chain carries TRBV11-2 and TRBJ2-1, with TRBD1 as a possible D gene (5 bases). The sequence derives from a female donor in good health, serving as a healthy control. CDR3 DNA: TGTGCCAGCAGCTTAATTAGACAGAACAATGAGCAGTTCTTC. Amino acids: CASSLIRQNNEQFF.